Listed below are T cell receptor beta chains from one sample, sequenced in a study of CD8 T cells in ankylosing spondylitis. Each CDR3 protein is one row after TCRdb ran MiXCR on the 5' RACE reads. Of roughly 64,000 distinct CDR3 sequences listed, 6.2% were seen once; the top ten hold 5%. Material: synovial fluid, either unsorted or a sorted T cell fraction (not recorded which). Receptors originate from a male donor with ankylosing spondylitis. CDR3s include the opening cysteine and the closing phenylalanine or tryptophan. The order of the fields is J gene, D gene, V gene, clone size, CDR3 DNA, CDR3 protein. A D gene is named only where the DNA matches it firmly. Not every row has a clone size; where given, it reads once, few, many or a size class.

TRBJ2-3	TRBD2	TRBV6-5	many	TGTGCCAGCAGTTACACTAGCGGGAGGTTAGATACGCAGTATTTT	CASSYTSGRLDTQYF
TRBJ2-7	TRBD1	TRBV5-1	many	TGCGCCAGCAGCGGAACCGGGACAGGTACTGGGGAGCAGTACTTC	CASSGTGTGTGEQYF
TRBJ2-3	TRBD2	TRBV12-3/TRBV12-4	few	TGTGCCAGCAGTTTGAGCGGGAGGGCACCAGATACGCAGTATTTT	CASSLSGRAPDTQYF
TRBJ2-5	TRBD2	TRBV12-3/TRBV12-4	many	TGTGCCAGCAGTCCGGGTAGCGGGAGGGCCGGAGAGACCCAGTACTTC	CASSPGSGRAGETQYF
TRBJ1-1	.	TRBV6-2/TRBV6-3	many	TGTGCCAGCAGTTACTCGGGCCTGGGAGTCGGTAGCGACACTGAAGCTTTCTTT	CASSYSGLGVGSDTEAFF
TRBJ1-6	.	TRBV7-6	many	TGTGCCAGCAGCTTGCAGGCGGGGGATAATTCACCCCTCCACTTT	CASSLQAGDNSPLHF
TRBJ2-5	.	TRBV9	.	TGTGCCAGCAGCGTAGCGGCGGGGGCCTTCCAAGAGACCCAGTACTTC	CASSVAAGAFQETQYF
TRBJ2-2	.	TRBV12-3/TRBV12-4	many	TGTGCCAGCAGTTTATCTAGGTGGAACACCGGGGAGCTGTTTTTT	CASSLSRWNTGELFF
TRBJ2-3	TRBD2	TRBV5-1	many	TGCGCCAGCAGCTTGGAGGGGACTAGTTCCACAGATACGCAGTATTTT	CASSLEGTSSTDTQYF
TRBJ1-6	TRBD1	TRBV12-3/TRBV12-4	many	TGTGCCAGCAGTCCCCGTCAGACAGGGTTCGGTTCACCCCTCCACTTT	CASSPRQTGFGSPLHF
TRBJ2-7	.	TRBV12-3/TRBV12-4	.	TGTGCCAGCAGGTTCGGGATAGGGCTGTGGGAGCAGTACTTC	CASRFGIGLWEQYF
TRBJ2-7	TRBD2	TRBV5-1	many	TGCGCCAGCAGCCCTGCGGGAGTAAGGAACTACGAGCAGTACTTC	CASSPAGVRNYEQYF
TRBJ1-2	TRBD1	TRBV12-3/TRBV12-4	.	TGTGCCAGCAGCCTCCGACAGGGGAACTATGGCTACACCTTC	CASSLRQGNYGYTF
TRBJ2-3	.	TRBV4-2	many	TGTGCCAGCAGCCAAGTATTGGGGGCGGGCACAGATACGCAGTATTTT	CASSQVLGAGTDTQYF
TRBJ2-7	.	TRBV12-3/TRBV12-4	many	TGTGCCAGCAGCCCTCCTTTCCCCAGGAGCGGCTACGAGCAGTACTTC	CASSPPFPRSGYEQYF
TRBJ1-1	.	TRBV3-1	many	TGTGCCAGCAGCCCTGACCTTCGCACTGAAGCTTTCTTT	CASSPDLRTEAFF
TRBJ1-2	.	TRBV29-1	few	TGCAGCGTTGAAGAGCTTCACTATGGCTACACCTTC	CSVEELHYGYTF
TRBJ1-1	.	TRBV2	once	TGTGCCAGCAGTAGGATGAACACTGAAGCTTTCTTT	CASSRMNTEAFF
TRBJ2-7	TRBD1	TRBV7-8	many	TGTGCCAGCAGCTTAACGCCGGGACAGTCCTACGAGCAGTACTTC	CASSLTPGQSYEQYF
TRBJ2-4	.	TRBV7-9	.	TGTGCCAGCAGTCCCCCGACGGAGCTAGCCAAAAACATTCAGTACTTC	CASSPPTELAKNIQYF
TRBJ1-1	TRBD1	TRBV29-1	many	TGCAGCGTGGGGGACAGATTGAACACTGAAGCTTTCTTT	CSVGDRLNTEAFF
TRBJ1-2	.	TRBV28	.	TGTGCCAGCAGTCCCGCGCGGGCGGGCTACACCTTC	CASSPARAGYTF
TRBJ2-2	.	TRBV7-8	many	TGTGCCAGCAGCTTATTTGAGGCCGGGGAGCTGTTTTTT	CASSLFEAGELFF
TRBJ1-4	.	TRBV25-1	few	TGTGCCAGCAGTGATCCGCGGGCAACTAATGAAAAACTGTTTTTT	CASSDPRATNEKLFF
TRBJ2-5	TRBD2	TRBV5-5	many	TGTGCCAGCAGCTTCGCGCTAGCGGGAGGAAAGACCCAGTACTTC	CASSFALAGGKTQYF
TRBJ2-5	TRBD2	TRBV29-1	medium-sized	TGCAGCGTTGAAGGGGGACTAGCGCTCCAAGAGACCCAGTACTTC	CSVEGGLALQETQYF
TRBJ1-5	.	TRBV6-1	many	TGTGCCAGCAGAAGGGCCGACGAGGTATATAGCAATCAGCCCCAGCATTTT	CASRRADEVYSNQPQHF
TRBJ1-5	TRBD1	TRBV28	many	TGTGCCAGCAGTTTGCAGGGGGAACAGCCCCAGCATTTT	CASSLQGEQPQHF
TRBJ1-5	.	TRBV12-3/TRBV12-4	.	TGTGCCAGCAGTTTAGCAACTCAGCATCAGCCCCAGCATTTT	CASSLATQHQPQHF
TRBJ2-1	.	TRBV27	.	TGTGCCAGCAGTTTCAGGGGAAGGGACAATGAGCAGTTCTTC	CASSFRGRDNEQFF
TRBJ1-5	TRBD1	TRBV12-3/TRBV12-4	few	TGTGCCAGCAGCCTAGACAGGGGGGGTCAGCCCCAGCATTTT	CASSLDRGGQPQHF